This TCR beta chain was observed in a study of cytomegalovirus exposure and HLA in healthy donors. Notes on the study in general: As confirmed in vitro, three CMV-associated chains were specific for CMV antigens.

On this clone: Its specificity is unknown.

The donors formed part of the approximately 110-subject validation cohort, distinct from the roughly 630-subject first cohort. The length of the CDR3 is 17 residues. Trimming at V came to 4 bases and at J to 4 bases, leaving 10 bases not matched to a gene. The germline gives CDR1 SNHLY, CDR2 FYNNEI. Sequencing used immunoSEQ multiplex PCR; TCRdb keeps in-frame clones, though not all of them. Here the sample spans 150,000 to 200,000 clones, approximately 86% being singletons. This chain uses TRBV2 with TRBJ2-1; 10 bases are a match to TRBD2. Sequencing was done on a sample of PBMCs. This clonotype was sampled from a man aged 30-40 years in good health and CMV-seropositive. The CDR3 loop reads CASSGPTSGTPYNEQFF. CDR3 sequence (DNA): TGTGCCAGCAGTGGCCCCACTAGCGGGACCCCTTACAATGAGCAGTTCTTC.